The 13 T cell receptor beta chains given below trace back to one sample, sequenced in a study of cytomegalovirus exposure and HLA in healthy donors. Researchers ran the PCR with 60 Vbeta and 13 Jbeta primers. Data came from immunoSEQ multiplex PCR; TCRdb stores just in-frame clones and leaves some out. The repertoire consists of 60,000 to 80,000 clones, with more than 75% occurring once and the leading ten covering less than 3.5%. Material: PBMCs. The receptors shown here come from a girl between 5 and 17 years old in good health and CMV-seropositive.

The J gene is TRBJ2-1, the V gene TRBV19; no reliable D call. The CDR3 loop spans 15 amino acids. Germline V lookup: CDR1 LNHDA, CDR2 SQIVND (reference sequence). The V end lost 5 bases, the J end lost 0 bases, and 11 bases lay between the germline ends. CDR3 protein: CASSDDNLSYNEQFF. DNA for the CDR3: TGTGCCAGTAGTGATGACAATCTCTCCTACAATGAGCAGTTCTTC.

The genes are TRBV6-5 and TRBJ1-5; D call uncertain. The CDR3 length is 15 residues. Germline loops: CDR1 MNHEY, CDR2 SVGAGI. V was trimmed by 0 bases and J by 3 bases, leaving 9 bases between them. CDR3 nucleotides: TGTGCCAGCAGTTACTCGCGAGGGAACAATCAGCCCCAGCATTTT. Its protein is CASSYSRGNNQPQHF.

This rearrangement joins TRBV25-1 to TRBJ1-2; 8 bases fit TRBD1. V lost 3 bases, J lost 9 bases, and 3 bases stayed unmatched. The CDR3 length is 12 residues. Germline V gene data show CDR1 as MGHDK and CDR2 as SYGVNS. The CDR3 loop is CASSEDRESYTF. The CDR3 DNA reads TGTGCCAGCAGTGAGGACAGGGAGAGCTACACCTTC.

This sequence joins TRBV15 and TRBJ2-1; maybe TRBD2 (6 bases). The CDR3 runs 16 residues. Germline V gives CDR1 LNHNV, CDR2 YYDKDF (reference sequence). The ends were cut back, 0 bases at V and 7 bases at J, with 16 bases in the middle. For the CDR3, the DNA is TGTGCCACCAGCAGAGAGAGGGCTGGGACTTGGAATGAGCAGTTCTTC. Its protein is CATSRERAGTWNEQFF.

The rearrangement uses TRBV9 and TRBJ1-3; the match to TRBD1 covers 8 bases. From germline, CDR1 is SGDLS and CDR2 YYNGEE. The CDR3 extends over 16 amino acids. V shed 4 bases and J 0 bases; nucleotides not matched to a gene: 6. The CDR3 DNA follows: TGTGCCAGCAGCTCGGGACAGGTGCGCTCTGGAAACACCATATATTTT. Residues: CASSSGQVRSGNTIYF.

The genes are TRBV7-2 and TRBJ1-1; possibly TRBD1 for D (6 bases). This CDR3 is 13 amino acids long. Trimming removed 5 bases at V and 0 bases at J, with 7 bases between. Germline values: CDR1 SGHTA, CDR2 FQGNSA. The CDR3 loop is CASSRDMNTEAFF. DNA of the CDR3: TGTGCCAGCAGCAGGGACATGAACACTGAAGCTTTCTTT. Combining the CDR3 with reference TRBV7-2 and TRBJ1-1 gives the whole variable domain GAGVSQSPSNKVTEKGKDVELRCDPISGHTALYWYRQSLGQGLEFLIYFQGNSAPDKSGLPSDRFSAERTGGSVSTLTIQRTQQEDSAVYLCASSRDMNTEAFFGQGTRLTVV.

V and J are TRBV6-6 and TRBJ2-2; 13 bases map to TRBD2. V shed 6 bases, J shed 6 bases, and the junction held 7 bases outside the gene matches. The germline gives CDR1 MNHNY, CDR2 SVGAGI (reference sequence). The CDR3 is made up of 16 amino acids. The CDR3, as DNA: TGTGCCAGCAGACCCCCGGGACTAGCGGGGTCCGGGGAGCTGTTTTTT. This sequence encodes CASRPPGLAGSGELFF.

This clone was detected only a few times. The chain employs TRBV30 and TRBJ1-1, with D possibly TRBD1 on 5 matching bases. This CDR3 has 11 residues. CDR1 is GTSNPN, CDR2 SVGIG, per germline (reference sequence). Trimming stripped 6 bases from V and 1 base from J, with 6 bases between. The CDR3 loop reads CACDRNTEAFF. In DNA, the CDR3 is TGTGCCTGTGACAGGAACACTGAAGCTTTCTTT.

The CDR3 reads CASSLGPTTGTYEQYF. As DNA, the CDR3 is TGTGCCAGCAGCTTAGGCCCCACGACAGGGACCTACGAGCAGTACTTC. This rearrangement joins TRBV11-2 to TRBJ2-7, with TRBD1 matching over 7 bases. The CDR3 covers 16 residues. J lost 2 bases, V lost 1 base, and 8 bases had no gene match. CDR1 and CDR2 from the germline V gene are SGHAT and FQNNGV.

The V gene is TRBV9, the J gene TRBJ2-3; D perhaps matches TRBD1 (5 bases). This CDR3 contains 15 residues. Trimming removed 2 bases at V and 0 bases at J, with 10 bases between. Germline CDR1 reads SGDLS; CDR2 reads YYNGEE. CDR3 protein: CASSVARGSTDTQYF. As DNA, the CDR3 is TGTGCCAGCAGCGTGGCTAGGGGCAGCACAGATACGCAGTATTTT.

In DNA form, the CDR3 reads TGCAGCGTTTTCGGGGGAGGGGAGACTGAAGCTTTCTTT. Translation: CSVFGGGETEAFF. The chain uses TRBV29-1 and TRBJ1-1, with D possibly matching TRBD1 (5 bases). CDR3 size: 13 residues. The ends were cut back, 5 bases at V and 5 bases at J, with 15 bases in the middle. CDR1 is SQVTM, CDR2 ANQGSEA, per germline.

CDR3 in DNA: TGTGCCTGGAGTGTACGGACAGGGTATGGCTACACCTTC. Protein: CAWSVRTGYGYTF. The chain is built from TRBV30 and TRBJ1-2; 8 nucleotides agree with TRBD1. Germline V gene data show CDR1 as GTSNPN and CDR2 as SVGIG (reference sequence). The CDR3 extends over 13 amino acids. Trimming removed 0 bases from V and 5 bases from J; junction bases left unmatched: 2.

This clone came up once. The chain couples TRBV19 to TRBJ1-1; D is uncertain. CDR1 and CDR2 from the germline V gene are LNHDA and SQIVND (reference sequence). CDR3 length: 19 amino acids. V was trimmed by 5 bases and J by 0 bases, leaving 25 bases between them. The CDR3 protein is CASSPHSMTVTFMNTEAFF. DNA for the CDR3: TGTGCCAGTAGTCCCCACTCAATGACTGTGACCTTTATGAACACTGAAGCTTTCTTT.